A single sample gave rise to the 6 T cell receptor beta chains below, sequenced in a study of T cells in Graves' hyperthyroidism and ophthalmopathy. Amplified regions were TCR beta CDR3 sequences from RNA transcripts. With the HTBI primer set, the TCR CDR3 went through a first round of RT-PCR. Via MiXCR, TCRdb re-called the multiplex PCR reads, giving one row per CDR3 protein. Of about 34,000 distinct CDR3 sequences in the sample, 52% were seen once. The sample was blood. The source of these receptors is a woman aged 40 to 49 with Graves' ophthalmopathy.

The V and J genes are TRBV29-1 and TRBJ2-5, with TRBD2 matching over 7 bases. Germline CDR1 is SQVTM and CDR2 is ANQGSEA. The CDR3 loop spans 12 amino acids. Unmatched junction bases numbered 4, after V lost 7 bases and J lost 2 bases. The CDR3 bases are TGCAGCGCAAGCGGGGCACAAGAGACCCAGTACTTC. This gives the protein CSASGAQETQYF.

This CDR3 is CATIGLAGYEQYF. As DNA, the CDR3 is TGTGCCACCATAGGACTAGCGGGCTACGAGCAGTACTTC. V usage is TRBV10-3 and J usage is TRBJ2-7, with 11 positions matching TRBD2. The CDR3 is made up of 13 amino acids. V dropped 10 bases and J dropped 3; count of bases not matched to a gene: 5. Germline V gene data show CDR1 as ENHRY and CDR2 as SYGVKD.

In this sample, this clonotype turned up many times. The CDR3 DNA is TGTGCCAGCAGTTTCTCTCTAGCGGGCCTTTCCTACGAGCAGTACTTC. It codes for CASSFSLAGLSYEQYF. The chain joins TRBV28 to TRBJ2-7; 8 bases align to TRBD2. Germline values: CDR1 MDHEN, CDR2 SYDVKM. The CDR3 contains 16 residues. The V segment lost 3 bases and the J segment 1 base; nucleotides outside the gene matches: 8.

The sample holds many counts of this clonotype. The gene calls are TRBV5-4 and TRBJ2-7, with TRBD1 matching 9 bases. J gave up 3 bases and V 0 bases, and 7 bases lay outside the gene matches. The CDR3 is 16 residues long. Per the germline V gene, CDR1 is SGHNT and CDR2 is YYREEE (reference sequence). DNA for the CDR3: TGTGCCAGCAGCTTGGAGAGGACAGGGGTAGACTACGAGCAGTACTTC. Encoded protein: CASSLERTGVDYEQYF.

This chain joins TRBV15 and TRBJ2-1, with 9 bases lining up with TRBD1. This CDR3 spans 11 amino acids. Germline V CDR1 and CDR2: LNHNV, YYDKDF (reference sequence). After removal of 5 bases from V and 16 bases from J, the junction contained 6 bases not matched to a gene. CDR3 residues: CATSSRDRVFF. Here the CDR3 DNA reads TGTGCCACCAGCTCCCGGGACAGGGTTTTCTTC.

Many counts were recorded for this clonotype. The chain has TRBV6-5 and TRBJ1-1; D is undetermined. Per germline, CDR1 MNHEY and CDR2 SVGAGI. The germline V and J ends were trimmed by 4 bases and 6 bases, with 15 bases remaining between them. The CDR3 contains 14 residues. CDR3 nucleotide sequence: TGTGCCAGCAGTTCGTCAGTATGGGTCCCTGAAGCTTTCTTT. It codes for CASSSSVWVPEAFF.